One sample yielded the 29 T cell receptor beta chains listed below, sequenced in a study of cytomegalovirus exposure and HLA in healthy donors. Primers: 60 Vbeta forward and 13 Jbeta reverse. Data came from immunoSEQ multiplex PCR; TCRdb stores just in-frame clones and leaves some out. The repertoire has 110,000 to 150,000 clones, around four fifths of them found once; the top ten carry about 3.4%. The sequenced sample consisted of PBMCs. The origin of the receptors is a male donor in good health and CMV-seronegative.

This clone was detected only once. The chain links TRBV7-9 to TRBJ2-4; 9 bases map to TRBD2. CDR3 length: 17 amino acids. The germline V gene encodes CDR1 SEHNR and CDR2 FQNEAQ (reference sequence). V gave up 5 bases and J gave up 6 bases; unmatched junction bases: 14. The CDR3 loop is CASSPGGSGSFGNIQYF. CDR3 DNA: TGTGCCAGCAGCCCCGGTGGTAGCGGGAGTTTTGGAAACATTCAGTACTTC.

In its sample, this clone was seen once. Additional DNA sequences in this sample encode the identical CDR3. CDR3 sequence (DNA): TGTGCCAGCAGCGTCGGGACTAGCGGCAATGAGCAGTTCTTC. It is translated as CASSVGTSGNEQFF. The chain carries TRBV9 and TRBJ2-1; 11 bases are a match to TRBD2. Germline V gene sequence: CDR1 SGDLS, CDR2 YYNGEE. V shed 2 bases, J shed 6 bases, and the junction held 1 base outside the gene matches. The CDR3 is 14 amino acids.

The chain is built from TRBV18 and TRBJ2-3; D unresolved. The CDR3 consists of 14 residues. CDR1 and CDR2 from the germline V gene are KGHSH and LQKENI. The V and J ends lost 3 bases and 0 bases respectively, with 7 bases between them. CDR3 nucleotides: TGTGCCAGCTCACCCGAAGCTAGCACAGATACGCAGTATTTT. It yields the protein CASSPEASTDTQYF.

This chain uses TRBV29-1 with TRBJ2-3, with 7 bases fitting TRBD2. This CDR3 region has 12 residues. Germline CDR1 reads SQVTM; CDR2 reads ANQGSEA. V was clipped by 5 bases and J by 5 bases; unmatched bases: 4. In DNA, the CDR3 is TGCAGCGTTCGTAGGGAGGGAGATACGCAGTATTTT. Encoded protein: CSVRREGDTQYF.

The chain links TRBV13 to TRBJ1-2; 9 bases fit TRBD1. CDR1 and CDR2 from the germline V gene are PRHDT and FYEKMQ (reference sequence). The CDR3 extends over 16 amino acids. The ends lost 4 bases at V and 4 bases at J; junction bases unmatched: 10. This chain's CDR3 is CASSSRDRVHIYGYTF. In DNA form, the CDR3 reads TGTGCCAGCAGCTCCCGGGACAGGGTGCATATCTATGGCTACACCTTC. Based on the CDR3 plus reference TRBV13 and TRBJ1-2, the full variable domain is AAGVIQSPRHLIKEKRETATLKCYPIPRHDTVYWYQQGPGQDPQFLISFYEKMQSDKGSIPDRFSAQQFSDYHSELNMSSLELGDSALYFCASSSRDRVHIYGYTFGSGTRLTVV.

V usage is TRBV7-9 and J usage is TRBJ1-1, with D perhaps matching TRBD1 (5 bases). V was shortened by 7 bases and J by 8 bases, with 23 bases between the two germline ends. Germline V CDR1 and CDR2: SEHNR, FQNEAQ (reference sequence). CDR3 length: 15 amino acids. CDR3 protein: CASTNKGPAANEAFF. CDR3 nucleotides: TGTGCCAGCACCAATAAGGGGCCCGCGGCGAACGAAGCTTTCTTT.

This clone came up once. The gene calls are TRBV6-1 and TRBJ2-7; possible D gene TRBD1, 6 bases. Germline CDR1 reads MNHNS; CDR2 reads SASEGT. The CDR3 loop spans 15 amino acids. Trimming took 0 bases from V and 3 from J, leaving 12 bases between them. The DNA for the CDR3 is TGTGCCAGCAGTGAAGCTAGGACAGCCAACTACGAGCAGTACTTC. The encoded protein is CASSEARTANYEQYF.

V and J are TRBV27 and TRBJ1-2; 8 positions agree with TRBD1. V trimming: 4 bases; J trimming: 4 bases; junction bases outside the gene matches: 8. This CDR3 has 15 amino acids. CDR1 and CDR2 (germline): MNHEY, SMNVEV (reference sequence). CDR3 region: CASSSVDRAAYGYTF. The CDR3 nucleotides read TGTGCCAGCAGTTCCGTGGACAGGGCGGCCTATGGCTACACCTTC.

The CDR3 is CASSAPPAGEQFF. The CDR3 region has the DNA TGTGCCAGCAGCGCCCCCCCTGCGGGCGAGCAGTTCTTC. J is TRBJ2-1 and V is TRBV7-2; tentative D call: TRBD2 (5 bases). The CDR3 totals 13 residues. The ends were cut back, 5 bases at V and 10 bases at J, with 15 bases in the middle. Per the germline V gene, CDR1 is SGHTA and CDR2 is FQGNSA.

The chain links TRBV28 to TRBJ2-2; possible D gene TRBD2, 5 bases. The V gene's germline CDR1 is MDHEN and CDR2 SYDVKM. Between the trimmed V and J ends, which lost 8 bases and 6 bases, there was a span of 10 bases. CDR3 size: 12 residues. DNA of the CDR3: TGTGCCAGCCTCACGAGGGCCGGGGAGCTGTTTTTT. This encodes CASLTRAGELFF.

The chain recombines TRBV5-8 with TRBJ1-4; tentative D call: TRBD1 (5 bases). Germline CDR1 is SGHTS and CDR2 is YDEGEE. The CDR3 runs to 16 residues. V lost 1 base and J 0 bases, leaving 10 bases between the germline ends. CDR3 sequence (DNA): TGTGCCAGCAGCTTGCTACAGGTCCCAACTAATGAAAAACTGTTTTTT. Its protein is CASSLLQVPTNEKLFF.

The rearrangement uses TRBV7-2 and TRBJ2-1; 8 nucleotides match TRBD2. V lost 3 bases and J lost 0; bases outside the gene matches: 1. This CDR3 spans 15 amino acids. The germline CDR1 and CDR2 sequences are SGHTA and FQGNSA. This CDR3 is CASSFSGSSYNEQFF. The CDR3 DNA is TGTGCCAGCAGCTTCAGCGGGAGCTCCTACAATGAGCAGTTCTTC.

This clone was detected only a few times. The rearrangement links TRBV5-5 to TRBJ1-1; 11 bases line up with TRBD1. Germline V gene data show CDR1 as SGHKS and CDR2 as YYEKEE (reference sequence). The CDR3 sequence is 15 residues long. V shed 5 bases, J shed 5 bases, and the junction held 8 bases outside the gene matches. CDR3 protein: CASRWTGGALTEAFF. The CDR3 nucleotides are TGTGCCAGCAGATGGACAGGGGGCGCGTTGACTGAAGCTTTCTTT.

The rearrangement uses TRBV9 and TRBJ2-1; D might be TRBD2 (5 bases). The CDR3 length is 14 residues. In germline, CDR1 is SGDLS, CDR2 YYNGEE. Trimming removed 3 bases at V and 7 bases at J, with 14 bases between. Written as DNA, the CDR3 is TGTGCCAGCAGCGGGATCCGCCGGGGAAATGAGCAGTTCTTC. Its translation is CASSGIRRGNEQFF.

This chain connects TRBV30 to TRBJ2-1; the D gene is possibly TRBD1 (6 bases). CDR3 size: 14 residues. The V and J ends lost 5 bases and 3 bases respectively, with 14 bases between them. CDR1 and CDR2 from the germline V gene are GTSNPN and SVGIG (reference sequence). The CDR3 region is CAWQPGDSYNEQFF. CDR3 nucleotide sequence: TGTGCCTGGCAACCAGGGGATAGCTACAATGAGCAGTTCTTC.

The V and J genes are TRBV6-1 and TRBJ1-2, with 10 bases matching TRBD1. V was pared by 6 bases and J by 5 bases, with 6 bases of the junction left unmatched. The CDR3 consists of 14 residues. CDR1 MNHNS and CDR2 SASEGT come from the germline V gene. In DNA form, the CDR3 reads TGTGCCAGCAGGACAGGGGGCGCGGAATATGGCTACACCTTC. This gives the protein CASRTGGAEYGYTF.

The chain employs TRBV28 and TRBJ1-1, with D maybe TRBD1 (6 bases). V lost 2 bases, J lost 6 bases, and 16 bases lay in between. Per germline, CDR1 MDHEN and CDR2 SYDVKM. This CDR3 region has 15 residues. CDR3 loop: CASSLGVGGRAEAFF. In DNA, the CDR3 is TGTGCCAGCAGTTTAGGCGTAGGGGGAAGGGCTGAAGCTTTCTTT.

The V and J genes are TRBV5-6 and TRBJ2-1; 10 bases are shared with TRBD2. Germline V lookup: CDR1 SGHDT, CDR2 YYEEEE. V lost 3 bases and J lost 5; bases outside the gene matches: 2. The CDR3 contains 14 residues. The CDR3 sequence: CASSWGLAHNEQFF. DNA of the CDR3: TGTGCCAGCAGCTGGGGACTAGCGCACAATGAGCAGTTCTTC.

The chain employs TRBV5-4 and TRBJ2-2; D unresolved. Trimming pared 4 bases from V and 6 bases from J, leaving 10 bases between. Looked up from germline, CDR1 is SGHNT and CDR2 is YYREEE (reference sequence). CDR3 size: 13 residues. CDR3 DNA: TGTGCCAGCAGCCCGACATGGTCCGGGGAGCTGTTTTTT. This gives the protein CASSPTWSGELFF.

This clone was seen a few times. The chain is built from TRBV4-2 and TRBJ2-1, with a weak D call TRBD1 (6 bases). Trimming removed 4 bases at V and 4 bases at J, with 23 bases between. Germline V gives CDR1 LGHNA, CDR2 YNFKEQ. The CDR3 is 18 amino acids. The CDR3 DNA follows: TGTGCCAGCAGCCCCAAAGGGGTAGCCCTAGGGGGTTACAATGAGCAGTTCTTC. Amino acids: CASSPKGVALGGYNEQFF.

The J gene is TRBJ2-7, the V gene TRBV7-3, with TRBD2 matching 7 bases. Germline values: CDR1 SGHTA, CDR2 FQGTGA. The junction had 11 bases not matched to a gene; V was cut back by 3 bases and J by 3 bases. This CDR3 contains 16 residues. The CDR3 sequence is CASSLGAGVGLYEQYF. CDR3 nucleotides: TGTGCCAGCAGCTTGGGCGCGGGGGTAGGCCTCTACGAGCAGTACTTC. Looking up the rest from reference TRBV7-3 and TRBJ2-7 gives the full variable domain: GAGVSQTPSNKVTEKGKYVELRCDPISGHTALYWYRQSLGQGPEFLIYFQGTGAADDSGLPNDRFFAVRPEGSVSTLKIQRTERGDSAVYLCASSLGAGVGLYEQYFGPGTRLTVT.

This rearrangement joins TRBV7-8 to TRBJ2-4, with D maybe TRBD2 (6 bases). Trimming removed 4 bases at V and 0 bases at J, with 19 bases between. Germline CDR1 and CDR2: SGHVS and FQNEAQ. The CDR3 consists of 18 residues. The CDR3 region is CASSSARWEVLAKNIQYF. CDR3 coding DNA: TGTGCCAGCAGCTCCGCCAGGTGGGAGGTTTTAGCCAAAAACATTCAGTACTTC.

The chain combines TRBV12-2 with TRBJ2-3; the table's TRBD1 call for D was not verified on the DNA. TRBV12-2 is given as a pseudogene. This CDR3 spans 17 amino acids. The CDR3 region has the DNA TGTGCAAGTCGCCTCGGCTTACAGGGGGCACTGACAGATACGCAGTATTTT. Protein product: CASRLGLQGALTDTQYF.

CDR3 nucleotides: TGTGCCAGCAGCTTCAGGGTACCTGAAGCTTTCTTT. It codes for CASSFRVPEAFF. The chain is built from TRBV7-9 and TRBJ1-1, with D tentatively TRBD1 (5 bases). Trimming removed 3 bases at V and 6 bases at J, with 8 bases between. The germline V gene has CDR1 SEHNR and CDR2 FQNEAQ (reference sequence). The CDR3 is 12 amino acids.

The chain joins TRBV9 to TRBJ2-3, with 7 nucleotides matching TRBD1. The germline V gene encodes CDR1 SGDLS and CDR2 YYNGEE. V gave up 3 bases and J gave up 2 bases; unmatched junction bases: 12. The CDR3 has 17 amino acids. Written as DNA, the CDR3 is TGTGCCAGCAGCGCCGGGTCATCGGGACAGATCACAGATACGCAGTATTTT. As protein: CASSAGSSGQITDTQYF. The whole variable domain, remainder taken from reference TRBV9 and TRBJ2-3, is DSGVTQTPKHLITATGQRVTLRCSPRSGDLSVYWYQQSLDQGLQFLIQYYNGEERAKGNILERFSAQQFPDLHSELNLSSLELGDSALYFCASSAGSSGQITDTQYFGPGTRLTVL.

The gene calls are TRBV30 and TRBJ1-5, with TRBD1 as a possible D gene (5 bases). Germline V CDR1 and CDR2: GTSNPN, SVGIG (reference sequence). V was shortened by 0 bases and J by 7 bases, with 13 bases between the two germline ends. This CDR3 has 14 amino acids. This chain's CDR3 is CAWSVLGGGQPQHF. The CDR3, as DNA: TGTGCCTGGAGTGTACTCGGGGGAGGACAGCCCCAGCATTTT. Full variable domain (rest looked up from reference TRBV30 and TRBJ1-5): SQTIHQWPATLVQPVGSPLSLECTVEGTSNPNLYWYRQAAGRGLQLLFYSVGIGQISSEVPQNLSASRPQDRQFILSSKKLLLSDSGFYLCAWSVLGGGQPQHFGDGTRLSIL.

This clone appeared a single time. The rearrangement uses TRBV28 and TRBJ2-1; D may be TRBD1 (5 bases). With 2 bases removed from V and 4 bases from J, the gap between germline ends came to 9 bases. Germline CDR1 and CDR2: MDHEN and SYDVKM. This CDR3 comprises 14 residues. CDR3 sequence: CASSLGSGYNEQFF. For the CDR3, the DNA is TGTGCCAGCAGTTTAGGGTCAGGGTACAATGAGCAGTTCTTC.

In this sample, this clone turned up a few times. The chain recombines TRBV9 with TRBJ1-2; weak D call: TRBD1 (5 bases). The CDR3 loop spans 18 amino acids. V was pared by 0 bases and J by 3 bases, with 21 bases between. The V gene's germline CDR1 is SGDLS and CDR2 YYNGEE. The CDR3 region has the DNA TGTGCCAGCAGCGTAGACCCCCGGGGGGGGAGCTACGACTATGGCTACACCTTC. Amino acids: CASSVDPRGGSYDYGYTF.

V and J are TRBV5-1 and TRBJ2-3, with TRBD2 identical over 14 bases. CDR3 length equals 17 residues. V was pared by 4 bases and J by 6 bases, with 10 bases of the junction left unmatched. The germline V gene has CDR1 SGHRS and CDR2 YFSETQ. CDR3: CASSQGLTSGGGDTQYF. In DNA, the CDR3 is TGCGCCAGCAGCCAAGGGTTGACTAGCGGGGGGGGTGATACGCAGTATTTT.